This TCR beta chain was profiled in a study of control samples from healthy donors and cancer patients (dated by TCRdb to about 2020). On this clone: No cognate antigen has been identified for it. Base qualities are not at hand, and no much larger clone is one base apart.

The library was produced with the immunoSEQ multiplex PCR assay. Here the immuneACCESS table is served through TCRdb, limited to in-frame sequences with V and J called. Missing clones are a known gap in these copies; in checked studies unresolved V genes cover under half, and the rest lacks a known reason. Present in this sample are about 180,000 clones, approximately 94% of which were seen just once. Together, the top ten hold 1.1% to 1.5% of the sample. From cysteine to phenylalanine, the CDR3 is 11 amino acids long. The entry retains the CDR3 DNA only, 33 bases that are in frame from base 1. CDR1 SGHAT and CDR2 FQNNGV are derived from the germline V gene. V is clipped by 4 bases and J by 2 bases, and the sequence between their germline boundaries is 3 bases long.

This TCR was sampled from a woman between 18 and 30 years old in good health. This sequence uses TRBV11-2 and TRBJ2-7; confidence is insufficient to name the D gene. Sequencing was done on a sample of blood. The bases are TGTGCCAGCAGCTATACCTACGAGCAGTACTTC. It encodes CASSYTYEQYF.